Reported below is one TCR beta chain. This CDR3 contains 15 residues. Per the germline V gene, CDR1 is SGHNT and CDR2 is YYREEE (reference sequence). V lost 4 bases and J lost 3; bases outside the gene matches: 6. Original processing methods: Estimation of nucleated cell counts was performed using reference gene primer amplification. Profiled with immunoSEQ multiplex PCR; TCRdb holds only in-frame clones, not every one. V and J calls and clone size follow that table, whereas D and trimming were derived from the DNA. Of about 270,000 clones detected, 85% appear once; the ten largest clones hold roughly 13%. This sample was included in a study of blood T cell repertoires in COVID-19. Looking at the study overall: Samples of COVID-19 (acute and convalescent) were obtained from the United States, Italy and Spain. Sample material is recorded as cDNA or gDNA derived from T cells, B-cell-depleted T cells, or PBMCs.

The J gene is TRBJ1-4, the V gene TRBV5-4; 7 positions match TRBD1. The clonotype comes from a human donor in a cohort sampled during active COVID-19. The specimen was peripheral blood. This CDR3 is CASSLPGQPNEKLFF. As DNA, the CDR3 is TGTGCCAGCAGCCTGCCGGGACAGCCTAATGAAAAACTGTTTTTT.